What follows are 29 T cell receptor beta chains derived from one specimen sequenced in a study of blood T cell repertoires in COVID-19. Sequenced by immunoSEQ multiplex PCR; TCRdb stores in-frame clones only, minus some. The top ten clones hold less than 3% of a sample with about 260,000 clones, around 90% of them seen once. Material: PBMCs or T cells enriched from blood (not recorded which). These receptors originate from a woman between 45 and 60 years old who had recovered from COVID-19.

CDR3 in DNA: TGTGCCAGCAGCCAACAGGGGGTGAACACTGAAGCTTTCTTT. Protein: CASSQQGVNTEAFF. This chain connects TRBV3-1 (or the pseudogene TRBV3-2) to TRBJ1-1; TRBD1 matches at 7 bases. The CDR3 totals 14 residues. Germline-derived CDR1 and CDR2 are LGHDT and YNNKEL (reference sequence). V lost 2 bases and J lost 0; bases outside the gene matches: 0.

CDR3 DNA: TGTGCCAGCAGTTTAAGACTAGACTCAGATACGCAGTATTTT. Its translation is CASSLRLDSDTQYF. The V gene is TRBV2, the J gene TRBJ2-3; D perhaps matches TRBD2 (6 bases). Trimming took 5 bases from V and 4 from J, leaving 13 bases between them. Germline loops: CDR1 SNHLY, CDR2 FYNNEI. The CDR3 is made up of 14 amino acids.

The V and J genes are TRBV5-1 and TRBJ2-7; no reliable D call. CDR3 length: 14 residues. Germline V CDR1 and CDR2: SGHRS, YFSETQ. Trimming pared 4 bases from V and 0 bases from J, leaving 11 bases between. CDR3 nucleotide sequence: TGCGCCAGCAGCAGAATAACGAGCTCCTACGAGCAGTACTTC. Its translation is CASSRITSSYEQYF.

About this clone itself: The sample holds other DNA sequences that translate to the same CDR3. V gene TRBV6-2 or TRBV6-3 combines with J gene TRBJ2-5; D ambiguous. The CDR3 length is 12 residues. Trimming took off 0 bases at V and 5 bases at J, with 4 bases between the two ends. Germline V gene lookup returns CDR1 MNHEY and CDR2 SVGEGT. The chain's CDR3 is CASSYSRETQYF. The CDR3 nucleotides read TGTGCCAGCAGTTACTCGCGGGAGACCCAGTACTTC.

The chain uses TRBV4-3 and TRBJ1-6, with 8 bases lining up with TRBD1. The ends lost 0 bases at V and 2 bases at J; junction bases unmatched: 9. Germline CDR1 is LGHNA and CDR2 is YSLEER. The CDR3 loop spans 19 amino acids. CDR3 in amino acids: CASSQEGGQGATYNSPLHF. Written as DNA, the CDR3 is TGCGCCAGCAGCCAAGAAGGTGGGCAGGGGGCTACCTATAATTCACCCCTCCACTTT.

The CDR3 nucleotides read TGTGCCAGCCGACCGGGAGACAGGGCGAGTGGCTACACCTTC. Residues: CASRPGDRASGYTF. The rearrangement links TRBV28 to TRBJ1-2, with TRBD1 identical over 7 bases. This CDR3 has 14 amino acids. Germline-derived CDR1 and CDR2 are MDHEN and SYDVKM. V shed 8 bases and J 7 bases; nucleotides not matched to a gene: 13.

The CDR3 nucleotides are TGTGCCAGCAGTTACTCCCTCGTCAGGGACTACATTCAGTACTTC. It codes for CASSYSLVRDYIQYF. The V and J genes are TRBV6-6 and TRBJ2-4; tentative D call: TRBD2 (6 bases). Germline assignment: CDR1 MNHNY and CDR2 SVGAGI (reference sequence). This CDR3 is built from 15 residues. Trimming shortened V by 0 bases and J by 8 bases, and 14 bases separated the two germline ends.

The DNA of the CDR3 is TGTGCCAGCAGCTTAGACCCGGGACTAGCGCGTAATGAGCAGTTCTTC. Translated, it gives CASSLDPGLARNEQFF. The chain carries TRBV11-2 and TRBJ2-1, with TRBD2 matching over 10 bases. The V segment lost 0 bases and the J segment 7 bases; nucleotides outside the gene matches: 6. CDR3 length: 16 amino acids. Germline CDR1 is SGHAT and CDR2 is FQNNGV. The whole variable domain, remainder taken from reference TRBV11-2 and TRBJ2-1, is EAGVAQSPRYKIIEKRQSVAFWCNPISGHATLYWYQQILGQGPKLLIQFQNNGVVDDSQLPKDRFSAERLKGVDSTLKIQPAKLEDSAVYLCASSLDPGLARNEQFFGPGTRLTVL.

The chain uses TRBV15 and TRBJ2-1; D is uncertain. Trimming left V 1 base short and J 0 bases short, with 10 bases between. The CDR3 contains 16 residues. The germline V gene encodes CDR1 LNHNV and CDR2 YYDKDF (reference sequence). CDR3 DNA sequence: TGTGCCACCAGCAGAGCTCCAGCGACCTCCTACAATGAGCAGTTCTTC. Protein sequence: CATSRAPATSYNEQFF.

This clone was recorded once. This sequence joins TRBV3-1 (or the pseudogene TRBV3-2) and TRBJ1-2, with 7 positions matching TRBD1. The germline V gene has CDR1 LGHDT and CDR2 YNNKEL (reference sequence). V lost 1 base and J lost 8; bases outside the gene matches: 4. CDR3 length: 13 amino acids. CDR3 DNA: TGTGCCAGCAGCCAAGTTAGGGGGCGCGGCTACACCTTC. It encodes CASSQVRGRGYTF.

The rearrangement joins TRBV9 to TRBJ1-3; D is perhaps TRBD1 (6 bases). Trimming removed 4 bases from V and 0 bases from J, with 17 bases in between. Germline CDR1 and CDR2: SGDLS and YYNGEE. The length of the CDR3 is 17 residues. The CDR3 loop reads CASSPQGGGTSGNTIYF. For the CDR3, the DNA is TGTGCCAGCAGCCCCCAGGGAGGGGGGACCTCTGGAAACACCATATATTTT.

The V gene is TRBV6-2 or TRBV6-3, the J gene TRBJ1-1; 10 bases agree with TRBD1. CDR1 is MNHEY and CDR2 is SVGEGT in the germline V gene. The length of the CDR3 is 14 residues. With 3 bases clipped from V and 7 bases from J, the junction kept 5 bases outside the gene matches. This CDR3 reads CASSYVGTGVEAFF. The CDR3 DNA is TGTGCCAGCAGTTATGTCGGGACAGGGGTTGAAGCTTTCTTT.

The rearrangement links TRBV28 to TRBJ2-6, with 10 bases identical to TRBD2. Germline lookup yields CDR1 MDHEN and CDR2 SYDVKM. V lost 5 bases, J lost 2 bases, and 6 bases stayed unmatched. This CDR3 is built from 17 residues. The CDR3 sequence is CASSPLAGDPGANVLTF. As DNA, the CDR3 is TGTGCCAGCAGTCCCCTAGCGGGAGACCCTGGGGCCAACGTCCTGACTTTC.

The chain employs TRBV2 and TRBJ1-5; tentative D call: TRBD1 (5 bases). With 6 bases removed from V and 1 base from J, the gap between germline ends came to 7 bases. CDR3 length: 13 amino acids. Germline V CDR1 and CDR2: SNHLY, FYNNEI. This CDR3 reads CASSQGSNQPQHF. CDR3 DNA: TGTGCCAGCAGCCAGGGAAGCAATCAGCCCCAGCATTTT.

The chain employs TRBV5-1 and TRBJ2-2, with 10 bases identical to TRBD2. V lost 0 bases to trimming and J lost 4 bases; unmatched junction nucleotides: 0. Germline loops: CDR1 SGHRS, CDR2 YFSETQ. The CDR3 is made up of 15 amino acids. This CDR3 is CASSLASGSTGELFF. CDR3 coding DNA: TGCGCCAGCAGCTTGGCTAGCGGGAGCACCGGGGAGCTGTTTTTT.

The chain is built from TRBV19 and TRBJ2-1; a possible D gene is TRBD2 (6 bases). The CDR3 length is 15 residues. Germline V CDR1 and CDR2: LNHDA, SQIVND (reference sequence). The V end was cut by 8 bases, the J end by 8 bases, with 22 bases between. CDR3: CASGDRLGVSDEQFF. In nucleotides, the CDR3 is TGTGCCAGTGGGGATCGACTAGGTGTGTCCGATGAGCAGTTCTTC.

V gene TRBV5-4 combines with J gene TRBJ2-3, with D possibly matching TRBD1 (6 bases). This CDR3 spans 15 amino acids. V was pared by 4 bases and J by 3 bases, with 15 bases between. CDR1 and CDR2 (germline): SGHNT, YYREEE (reference sequence). For the CDR3, the DNA is TGTGCCAGCAGCCACAAAGGGACACCAACAGATACGCAGTATTTT. Its protein product is CASSHKGTPTDTQYF.

The chain joins TRBV28 to TRBJ2-4; the match to TRBD1 covers 8 bases. Germline assignment: CDR1 MDHEN and CDR2 SYDVKM. The CDR3 loop spans 15 amino acids. Trimming took 5 bases from V and 3 from J; bases not matched to a gene: 6. For the CDR3, the DNA is TGTGCCAGCAGTCCTCTACAGGGGGGCAAAAACATTCAGTACTTC. This gives the protein CASSPLQGGKNIQYF.

V is TRBV28 and J is TRBJ1-1; maybe TRBD1 (6 bases). Per germline, CDR1 MDHEN and CDR2 SYDVKM. This CDR3 spans 16 amino acids. V dropped 7 bases and J dropped 5 bases, with 23 bases sitting between them. The CDR3 nucleotides are TGTGCCAGCAAACTTCGGGGGGCCGACTCGGCAACTGAAGCTTTCTTT. It is translated as CASKLRGADSATEAFF.

The J gene is TRBJ1-3, the V gene TRBV3-1 (or the pseudogene TRBV3-2), with D possibly TRBD1 on 5 matching bases. The CDR3 extends over 17 amino acids. From germline, CDR1 is LGHDT and CDR2 YNNKEL (reference sequence). V was shortened by 1 base and J by 0 bases, with 13 bases between the two germline ends. Here the CDR3 reads CASSQVPAGLSGNTIYF. The CDR3 region has the DNA TGTGCCAGCAGCCAAGTTCCAGCGGGGCTCTCTGGAAACACCATATATTTT.

This clone was seen only a few times. The chain employs TRBV27 and TRBJ1-6; D is ambiguous. Germline V gene lookup returns CDR1 MNHEY and CDR2 SMNVEV (reference sequence). This CDR3 spans 18 amino acids. Trimming shortened V by 1 base and J by 0 bases, and 13 bases separated the two germline ends. CDR3 in amino acids: CASSLFSDPSSYNSPLHF. CDR3 bases: TGTGCCAGCAGTTTATTTTCAGATCCCAGCTCCTATAATTCACCCCTCCACTTT.

On this clone itself: The junction departs from the called germline gene at one end, perhaps through a read error. The chain employs TRBV6-1 and TRBJ1-5; tentatively, D is TRBD1 (6 bases). The CDR3 totals 16 residues. Germline assignment: CDR1 MNHNS and CDR2 SASEGT. In DNA form, the CDR3 reads TGTGCCAGCAGAGAAGACAGGAGCCTCAACGGGCAGCCCCAGCATTTT. Translation gives CASREDRSLNGQPQHF.

The rearrangement links TRBV28 to TRBJ2-3, with 9 positions matching TRBD2. The CDR3 covers 17 residues. Germline lookup yields CDR1 MDHEN and CDR2 SYDVKM. V lost 4 bases and J lost 0; bases outside the gene matches: 8. The CDR3 DNA is TGTGCCAGCAGTTGGGCGGGAGGGACCCCTAGCACAGATACGCAGTATTTT. The encoded protein is CASSWAGGTPSTDTQYF.

This chain links TRBV30 with TRBJ2-3; 15 nucleotides align to TRBD2. V shed 4 bases, J shed 5 bases, and the junction held 4 bases outside the gene matches. The CDR3 loop spans 15 amino acids. In germline, CDR1 is GTSNPN, CDR2 SVGIG (reference sequence). As DNA, the CDR3 is TGTGCCTGGATCAGGGGACTAGCGGGAGGAGATACGCAGTATTTT. Encoded protein: CAWIRGLAGGDTQYF.

V and J are TRBV3-1 (or the pseudogene TRBV3-2) and TRBJ1-6; D may be TRBD1 (5 bases). Germline CDR1 reads LGHDT; CDR2 reads YNNKEL (reference sequence). V gave up 4 bases and J gave up 6 bases, with 10 bases separating them. The CDR3 covers 14 residues. CDR3 sequence: CASSPGAINSPLHF. DNA for the CDR3: TGTGCCAGCAGCCCTGGGGCGATTAATTCACCCCTCCACTTT.

V gene TRBV10-3 combines with J gene TRBJ2-5, with 8 bases that match TRBD2. Germline CDR1 reads ENHRY; CDR2 reads SYGVKD. The CDR3 is made up of 17 amino acids. Trimming removed 0 bases from V and 7 bases from J; junction bases left unmatched: 13. Here the CDR3 reads CAISESKGRAGAVTQYF. CDR3 DNA sequence: TGTGCCATCAGTGAGTCGAAAGGGAGAGCGGGAGCGGTGACCCAGTACTTC.

The gene calls are TRBV30 and TRBJ1-1; weak D call: TRBD1 (6 bases). Germline V gene data show CDR1 as GTSNPN and CDR2 as SVGIG (reference sequence). The CDR3 is 17 residues long. V lost 0 bases to trimming and J lost 2 bases, with 19 bases between them. This CDR3 is CAWSVRRGTNLNTEAFF. The CDR3 coding sequence is TGTGCCTGGAGTGTCCGTAGAGGGACAAATTTAAACACTGAAGCTTTCTTT.

This clone came up a few times. The rearrangement uses TRBV4-2 and TRBJ1-6; weak D call: TRBD1 (5 bases). Trimming removed 1 base at V and 5 bases at J, with 9 bases between. Germline V CDR1 and CDR2: LGHNA, YNFKEQ. The CDR3 is made up of 15 amino acids. CDR3 DNA: TGTGCCAGCAGCCAAGCTGCAGGGAATAATTCACCCCTCCACTTT. This encodes CASSQAAGNNSPLHF.

The rearrangement links TRBV4-3 to TRBJ2-7; 7 nucleotides line up with TRBD1. The V gene's germline CDR1 is LGHNA and CDR2 YSLEER. The CDR3 is 14 residues long. The trim removed 3 bases at V and 2 bases at J, leaving 4 bases unmatched. CDR3 DNA: TGCGCCAGCAGCCAGACAGGGTCACCCTACGAGCAGTACTTC. This translates into CASSQTGSPYEQYF.